One and the same sample provided the 10 T cell receptor beta chains below, sequenced in a study of blood T cell repertoires in COVID-19 (dated by TCRdb to about 2020). Libraries came from the immunoSEQ multiplex PCR assay. Entries here come from immuneACCESS through TCRdb and include only in-frame sequences with V and J called. Some clones fail to appear in such tables; in the studies checked, an unresolved V gene covers under half of the shortfall, and the cause of the remainder is unknown. Counted in this sample were roughly 36,000 clones; around 86% of them appeared once. The ten largest clones add up to around 9.1% of the sample. The sequenced sample consisted of peripheral blood. These receptor sequences come from a man of 80 years or more with active COVID-19.

The V gene is TRBV25-1, the J gene TRBJ2-3; D is unresolved. CDR1 is MGHDK, CDR2 SYGVNS, per germline. The V gene lost 5 bases and the J gene lost 3 bases, with 6 bases spanning the gap. The CDR3 has 12 amino acids. CDR3 nucleotide sequence: TGTGCCAGCAGTCTAACGACAGATACGCAGTATTTT. Translation: CASSLTTDTQYF. Together with reference TRBV25-1 and TRBJ2-3, the CDR3 gives the full variable domain: EADIYQTPRYLVIGTGKKITLECSQTMGHDKMYWYQQDPGMELHLIHYSYGVNSTEKGDLSSESTVSRIRTEHFPLTLESARPSHTSQYLCASSLTTDTQYFGPGTRLTVL.

The J gene is TRBJ1-1, the V gene TRBV18, with D unresolved. Germline CDR1 and CDR2: KGHSH and LQKENI. CDR3 length equals 14 residues. V was trimmed by 2 bases and J by 2 bases, leaving 9 bases between them. This CDR3 reads CASSPSNLNTEAFF. The CDR3 bases are TGTGCCAGCTCACCAAGCAATCTAAACACTGAAGCTTTCTTT.

The genes are TRBV28 and TRBJ2-1; D gene unclear. Looked up from germline, CDR1 is MDHEN and CDR2 is SYDVKM. The ends were cut back, 5 bases at V and 11 bases at J, with 13 bases in the middle. This CDR3 has 12 residues. The CDR3 is CASSPIPSKQFF. In DNA, the CDR3 is TGTGCCAGCAGTCCGATCCCCTCTAAGCAGTTCTTC.

The V and J genes are TRBV19 and TRBJ2-7; D is perhaps TRBD2 (6 bases). CDR1 is LNHDA and CDR2 is SQIVND in the germline V gene (reference sequence). Deletions cut 4 bases from V and 7 bases from J, with 26 bases between. The CDR3 runs 17 residues. CDR3 sequence reads: CASSTGPIGGSKGEQYF. In DNA form, the CDR3 reads TGTGCCAGTAGTACGGGGCCCATAGGAGGGAGCAAAGGAGAGCAGTACTTC.

Details on this clone: At one end, the junction sequence differs from germline, possibly due to a read error. The chain employs TRBV18 and TRBJ1-5, with D possibly matching TRBD1 (6 bases). The CDR3 sequence is 13 residues long. CDR1 and CDR2 from the germline V gene are KGHSH and LQKENI. CDR3 region: CASSPPRGEPQHF. CDR3 coding DNA: TGTGCCAGCTCTCCACCCAGGGGAGAGCCCCAGCATTTT.

This sequence joins TRBV18 and TRBJ2-3; 10 bases map to TRBD1. Germline V CDR1 and CDR2: KGHSH, LQKENI. V gave up 1 base and J gave up 5 bases; unmatched junction bases: 9. This CDR3 is built from 17 residues. For the CDR3, the DNA is TGTGCCAGCTCACCACAACGACAGGGGGCGCGAAGAGATACGCAGTATTTT. Its translation is CASSPQRQGARRDTQYF.

The rearrangement uses TRBV7-8 and TRBJ2-7; 13 positions agree with TRBD2. Trimming cost V 4 bases and J 5 bases; bases outside gene matches: 8. Germline values: CDR1 SGHVS, CDR2 FQNEAQ. The CDR3 has 16 amino acids. This CDR3 is CASSYGLAGVSHEQYF. CDR3 nucleotides: TGTGCCAGCAGCTACGGACTAGCGGGAGTCTCACACGAGCAGTACTTC. Full variable domain (outside the CDR3, taken from reference TRBV7-8 and TRBJ2-7): GAGVSQSPRYKVAKRGQDVALRCDPISGHVSLFWYQQALGQGPEFLTYFQNEAQLDKSGLPSDRFFAERPEGSVSTLKIQRTQQEDSAVYLCASSYGLAGVSHEQYFGPGTRLTVT.

The chain links TRBV3-1 (or the pseudogene TRBV3-2) to TRBJ2-7; TRBD1 matches at 7 bases. From germline, CDR1 is LGHDT and CDR2 YNNKEL (reference sequence). Trimming at V came to 1 base and at J to 2 bases, leaving 5 bases not matched to a gene. This CDR3 spans 15 amino acids. CDR3 nucleotides: TGTGCCAGCAGCCAAGGAACAGGGGACCCCTACGAGCAGTACTTC. Protein product: CASSQGTGDPYEQYF.

V and J are TRBV29-1 and TRBJ2-7; a possible D gene is TRBD1 (5 bases). V lost 4 bases, J lost 0 bases, and 10 bases lay in between. Germline V gene lookup returns CDR1 SQVTM and CDR2 ANQGSEA. This CDR3 comprises 13 residues. The CDR3 sequence is CSVVDSISYEQYF. CDR3 bases: TGCAGCGTTGTTGACAGCATCTCCTACGAGCAGTACTTC.

The V call is TRBV28, the J call TRBJ2-2; D not certain. The CDR3 length is 12 residues. Per germline, CDR1 MDHEN and CDR2 SYDVKM. The germline V and J ends were trimmed by 6 bases and 12 bases, with 14 bases remaining between them. For the CDR3, the DNA is TGTGCCAGCAGGGTTGGGCCCTACCAGCTGTTTTTT. Translated, it gives CASRVGPYQLFF.